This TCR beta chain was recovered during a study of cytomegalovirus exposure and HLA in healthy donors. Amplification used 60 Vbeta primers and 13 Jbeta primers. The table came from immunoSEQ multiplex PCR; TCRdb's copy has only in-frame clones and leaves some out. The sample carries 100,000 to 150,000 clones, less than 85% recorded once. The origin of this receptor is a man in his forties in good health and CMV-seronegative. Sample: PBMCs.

CDR3 loop: CSGGMNTEAFF. In DNA, the CDR3 is TGCAGCGGCGGTATGAACACTGAAGCTTTCTTT. V gene TRBV29-1 combines with J gene TRBJ1-1; no clear D. CDR1 is SQVTM, CDR2 ANQGSEA, per germline. The CDR3 totals 11 residues. Trimming took off 7 bases at V and 0 bases at J, with 6 bases between the two ends. Variable domain in full (rest from reference TRBV29-1 and TRBJ1-1): SAVISQKPSRDICQRGTSLTIQCQVDSQVTMMFWYRQQPGQSLTLIATANQGSEATYESGFVIDKFPISRPNLTFSTLTVSNMSPEDSSIYLCSGGMNTEAFFGQGTRLTVV.